Listed here is a single T cell receptor beta chain. Its antigen remains unknown. Deletions cut 7 bases from V and 0 bases from J, with 12 bases between. Per the germline V gene, CDR1 is MNHEY and CDR2 is SVGEGT. The CDR3 length is 14 residues. Cultured CD4+ T cell DNA underwent sequencing with the Oncomine TCR Beta short-read assay. TCRdb re-analysed the PCR reads in MiXCR, keeping a single row per CDR3 protein. The sample has roughly 10,000 distinct CDR3 sequences, around 60% seen once. This record comes from a study of vaccination and CD4 T cells after COVID-19. Treatment reported: roughly 11-day PBMC culture with coronavirus spike peptide pools or control peptides (ViraFEST assay).

The TCR sequence derives from a human donor who had recovered from COVID-19. The chain uses TRBV6-2 or TRBV6-3 and TRBJ1-1; no clear D. Sequenced input: CD4+ T cells from blood, cultured in vitro. CDR3 loop: CASMRYGVNTEAFF. The CDR3 region has the DNA TGTGCCAGCATGCGGTACGGCGTGAACACTGAAGCTTTCTTT.